Below are 19 T cell receptor beta chains sequenced from a single sample in a study of blood T cell repertoires in COVID-19. Profiled with immunoSEQ multiplex PCR; TCRdb holds only in-frame clones, not every one. This table holds about 360,000 clones, approximately 86% found once. Sequencing was carried out using peripheral blood. These receptors originate from a woman in her sixties with COVID-19, enrolled during active disease.

CDR3 nucleotides: TGTGCCTGGAGTGTAATGACAGGGAAACTGTTTTTT. Its translation is CAWSVMTGKLFF. This chain links TRBV30 with TRBJ1-4; TRBD1 matches 7 bases. Trimming removed 0 bases from V and 11 bases from J; junction bases left unmatched: 3. The length of the CDR3 is 12 residues. Germline lookup yields CDR1 GTSNPN and CDR2 SVGIG (reference sequence).

This clone came up once. The chain links TRBV7-2 to TRBJ1-2; TRBD1 matches at 8 bases. Germline assignment: CDR1 SGHTA and CDR2 FQGNSA. The ends lost 3 bases at V and 8 bases at J; junction bases unmatched: 5. There are 13 residues in the CDR3. The CDR3 sequence: CASSFGQGGGYTF. The CDR3 DNA is TGTGCCAGCAGCTTTGGACAGGGCGGAGGCTACACCTTC.

The chain links TRBV5-5 to TRBJ2-4; a possible D gene is TRBD2 (6 bases). V lost 4 bases to trimming and J lost 6 bases, with 14 bases between them. Looked up from germline, CDR1 is SGHKS and CDR2 is YYEKEE (reference sequence). The CDR3 is 14 residues long. CDR3 protein: CASSEAGRRNIQYF. In DNA, the CDR3 is TGTGCCAGCAGCGAGGCAGGGAGGAGAAACATTCAGTACTTC.

Points on this clone: In the same sample, other DNA sequences code for this CDR3. V is TRBV3-1 (or the pseudogene TRBV3-2) and J is TRBJ1-2; D is uncertain. Trimming took 1 base from V and 3 from J, leaving 6 bases between them. The CDR3 runs to 13 residues. Germline V gives CDR1 LGHDT, CDR2 YNNKEL (reference sequence). CDR3 bases: TGTGCCAGCAGCCAAGGGAGGGACTATGGCTACACCTTC. Translated, it gives CASSQGRDYGYTF.

The rearrangement joins TRBV18 to TRBJ2-7; D gene uncertain. CDR1 and CDR2 (germline): KGHSH, LQKENI. This CDR3 comprises 15 residues. The V and J ends lost 0 bases and 1 base respectively, with 10 bases between them. CDR3 bases: TGTGCCAGCTCACCACCGAGTACAGATTCCTACGAGCAGTACTTC. Translating gives CASSPPSTDSYEQYF.

As regards this clone: The same CDR3 arises from other DNA sequences in this sample as well. The chain recombines TRBV5-1 with TRBJ2-4, with 8 bases matching TRBD1. The V and J ends lost 1 base and 0 bases, in that order; junction bases with no gene match: 3. The CDR3 runs to 16 residues. Per the germline V gene, CDR1 is SGHRS and CDR2 is YFSETQ. The CDR3 loop is CASSLRTGLAKNIQYF. The DNA for the CDR3 is TGCGCCAGCAGCTTGAGGACAGGGCTAGCCAAAAACATTCAGTACTTC.

This chain uses TRBV2 with TRBJ2-2; D perhaps matches TRBD1 (5 bases). The CDR3 is 14 amino acids. Germline V gene data show CDR1 as SNHLY and CDR2 as FYNNEI. Trimming took off 8 bases at V and 1 base at J, with 11 bases between the two ends. CDR3 coding DNA: TGTGCCAGCGCCATTACAGGGAACACCGGGGAGCTGTTTTTT. Amino acids: CASAITGNTGELFF.

DNA of the CDR3: TGTGCCAGCAGCTCGGACAAGAACACCGGGGAGCTGTTTTTT. It translates to CASSSDKNTGELFF. The chain carries TRBV7-3 and TRBJ2-2, with D possibly being TRBD1 (5 bases). Germline assignment: CDR1 SGHTA and CDR2 FQGTGA. This CDR3 comprises 14 residues. V was cut by 4 bases and J by 1 base, with 7 bases left in between. Full variable domain (outside the CDR3, taken from reference TRBV7-3 and TRBJ2-2): GAGVSQTPSNKVTEKGKYVELRCDPISGHTALYWYRQSLGQGPEFLIYFQGTGAADDSGLPNDRFFAVRPEGSVSTLKIQRTERGDSAVYLCASSSDKNTGELFFGEGSRLTVL.

V usage is TRBV18 and J usage is TRBJ2-7; weak D call: TRBD2 (5 bases). Germline V lookup: CDR1 KGHSH, CDR2 LQKENI. Trimming left V 2 bases short and J 3 bases short, with 11 bases between. This CDR3 has 14 residues. CDR3 residues: CASSPSSAVYEQYF. CDR3 nucleotide sequence: TGTGCCAGCTCACCATCATCAGCGGTCTACGAGCAGTACTTC.

V gene TRBV5-1 combines with J gene TRBJ2-1; D gene uncertain. V was pared by 4 bases and J by 4 bases, with 9 bases between. CDR1 is SGHRS, CDR2 YFSETQ, per germline. The CDR3 spans 13 residues. The CDR3 DNA is TGCGCCAGCAGCCCCGTAACTTACAATGAGCAGTTCTTC. Translated, it gives CASSPVTYNEQFF.

V and J are TRBV11-3 and TRBJ2-6, with D uncertain. V gave up 0 bases and J gave up 0 bases, with 9 bases separating them. The CDR3 has 17 residues. Per germline, CDR1 SGHNT and CDR2 YENEEA. The CDR3 nucleotides read TGTGCCAGCAGCTTAGACAGATACAGCTCTGGGGCCAACGTCCTGACTTTC. This translates into CASSLDRYSSGANVLTF.

The chain is built from TRBV5-5 and TRBJ1-2; the D is unclear. The V gene's germline CDR1 is SGHKS and CDR2 YYEKEE (reference sequence). This CDR3 has 14 amino acids. Deletions cut 0 bases from V and 3 bases from J, with 9 bases between. CDR3 loop: CASSLEEYDYGYTF. The CDR3 DNA reads as TGTGCCAGCAGCTTGGAGGAGTATGACTATGGCTACACCTTC.

Regarding this clone: Other nucleotide sequences from this sample produce the same CDR3. V gene TRBV7-3 combines with J gene TRBJ1-1; TRBD1 agrees at 7 bases. V lost 5 bases and J lost 2; bases outside the gene matches: 2. The germline CDR1 and CDR2 sequences are SGHTA and FQGTGA. The CDR3 has 13 residues. CDR3 in DNA: TGTGCCAGCAGCCGGGACAGAAACACTGAAGCTTTCTTT. This sequence encodes CASSRDRNTEAFF.

V usage is TRBV6-2 or TRBV6-3 and J usage is TRBJ1-1; D uncertain. Trimming removed 5 bases from V and 0 bases from J, with 13 bases in between. The germline V gene has CDR1 MNHEY and CDR2 SVGEGT. The CDR3 is 15 residues long. The chain's CDR3 is CASSQERWMNTEAFF. As DNA, the CDR3 is TGTGCCAGCAGTCAGGAGCGGTGGATGAACACTGAAGCTTTCTTT.

This clone was counted only a few times. CDR3 coding DNA: TGTGCCAGCAGCCCTCCTCTAACTAGCGATGAGCAGTTCTTC. Encoded protein: CASSPPLTSDEQFF. The chain uses TRBV9 and TRBJ2-1; 7 bases are a match to TRBD2. The CDR3 totals 14 residues. With 4 bases clipped from V and 8 bases from J, the junction kept 9 bases outside the gene matches. Germline V gene data show CDR1 as SGDLS and CDR2 as YYNGEE.

This rearrangement joins TRBV19 to TRBJ1-4; D is perhaps TRBD1 (6 bases). The germline V gene has CDR1 LNHDA and CDR2 SQIVND (reference sequence). Trimming cost V 6 bases and J 7 bases, with 12 bases left between them. The CDR3 is 13 residues long. The CDR3: CASSSGTTEKLFF. Here the CDR3 DNA reads TGTGCCAGTAGCTCCGGGACAACTGAAAAACTGTTTTTT.

The gene calls are TRBV2 and TRBJ2-3; tentative D call: TRBD1 (6 bases). This CDR3 spans 14 amino acids. V lost 7 bases, J lost 2 bases, and 13 bases lay in between. CDR1 and CDR2 (germline): SNHLY, FYNNEI. CDR3 sequence: CASKPDSSTDTQYF. The DNA of the CDR3 is TGTGCCAGCAAACCGGACAGCTCCACAGATACGCAGTATTTT.

V and J are TRBV28 and TRBJ2-7, with 11 bases lining up with TRBD1. J gave up 3 bases and V 7 bases, and 8 bases lay outside the gene matches. This CDR3 has 15 residues. Germline V gene sequence: CDR1 MDHEN, CDR2 SYDVKM. This chain's CDR3 is CASNVIGTGGYEQYF. The CDR3 DNA reads as TGTGCCAGCAACGTTATCGGGACAGGGGGCTACGAGCAGTACTTC.

V and J are TRBV19 and TRBJ1-2; 8 bases align to TRBD1. V shed 3 bases, J shed 4 bases, and the junction held 7 bases outside the gene matches. This CDR3 is built from 15 residues. Germline V lookup: CDR1 LNHDA, CDR2 SQIVND (reference sequence). For the CDR3, the DNA is TGTGCCAGTAGTATCCACCCAGACAGGGGCTATGGCTACACCTTC. Its protein is CASSIHPDRGYGYTF.